The next 4 T cell receptor beta chains were all read from a single sample in a study of shared clonotypes between healthy human individuals. Repertoires were generated with immunoSEQ multiplex PCR, while TCRdb's copy carries only in-frame clones and drops some. The data contain under 2,500,000 clones, approximately 94% of them singletons. Specimen: naive CD4+ T cells sorted from blood. The subset was: CD45RA+ positively selected. Source of these receptors: a man between 18 and 29 years old in good health.

The chain joins TRBV4-1 to TRBJ2-4; D call uncertain. V was pared by 0 bases and J by 0 bases, with 15 bases between. Germline CDR1 MGHRA, CDR2 YSYEKL. The CDR3 spans 18 residues. The chain's CDR3 is CASSQDLAEFIAKNIQYF. CDR3 DNA: TGCGCCAGCAGCCAAGATTTGGCGGAGTTCATAGCCAAAAACATTCAGTACTTC.

This chain connects TRBV18 to TRBJ1-2; D may be TRBD1 (5 bases). The CDR3 totals 13 residues. In germline, CDR1 is KGHSH, CDR2 LQKENI. V was cut by 3 bases and J by 4 bases, with 9 bases left in between. The chain's CDR3 is CASSPGESYGYTF. The CDR3 DNA is TGTGCCAGCTCACCGGGGGAGAGCTATGGCTACACCTTC.

V is TRBV4-1 and J is TRBJ1-4, with D perhaps TRBD1 (5 bases). CDR3 length: 12 amino acids. V was shortened by 4 bases and J by 14 bases, with 14 bases between the two germline ends. The germline CDR1 and CDR2 sequences are MGHRA and YSYEKL. In DNA, the CDR3 is TGCGCCAGCAGCCGAAGCGGGGCGTCGCTGTTTTTT. Amino acids: CASSRSGASLFF.

The rearrangement links TRBV30 to TRBJ2-5, with D hard to call. Germline CDR1 GTSNPN, CDR2 SVGIG (reference sequence). This CDR3 comprises 13 residues. The ends were cut back, 2 bases at V and 1 base at J, with 8 bases in the middle. DNA for the CDR3: TGTGCCTGGAGTTCTGGCGTCCAAGAGACCCAGTACTTC. Translating gives CAWSSGVQETQYF.